This TCR beta chain was retrieved from a study of memory CD4+ T cells and cytomegalovirus serostatus. Study overall: This sample comes from healthy Belgian adults, about 10 CMV seropositive, about 23 seronegative. Study-wide findings and caveats: Of 150 to 200 reported CMV TCRbeta sequences, under 70 were found in memory CD4+ repertoires.

V was shortened by 3 bases and J by 7 bases, with 19 bases between the two germline ends. In germline, CDR1 is SGHRS, CDR2 YFSETQ. This CDR3 is 15 amino acids long. Single viable CD3+CD4+CD8-CD45RO+ cells were sorted as the memory CD4+ T cells. Serum IgG to CMV pp150, pp28, p38 and p52 defined serostatus. TCRdb's copy holds only in-frame clones and misses some; the assay was immunoSEQ multiplex PCR. Among roughly 45,000 clones listed, approximately 84% were seen once. About this clone itself: Its target is not known.

Material for sequencing was memory CD4+ T cells from blood. This receptor was obtained from an adult in good health and CMV-seronegative. The V call is TRBV5-1, the J call TRBJ2-5; maybe TRBD1 (5 bases). The CDR3 protein is CASSSRQGVQGTQYF. For the CDR3, the DNA is TGCGCCAGCAGCTCCCGCCAGGGTGTTCAGGGGACCCAGTACTTC. Together with reference TRBV5-1 and TRBJ2-5, the CDR3 gives the full variable domain: KAGVTQTPRYLIKTRGQQVTLSCSPISGHRSVSWYQQTPGQGLQFLFEYFSETQRNKGNFPGRFSGRQFSNSRSEMNVSTLELGDSALYLCASSSRQGVQGTQYFGPGTRLLVL.